Listed here are 21 T cell receptor beta chains from one sample, sequenced in a study of T cell repertoires in cytomegalovirus infection. Their target antigens are unknown. A single record per CDR3 protein comes from TCRdb applying MiXCR to the reads. The repertoire holds roughly 920,000 distinct CDR3 sequences, with less than 40% as singletons. The source material was cultured CD8+ T cells from PBMCs, sampled from culture after CMV antigen stimulation. All receptors come from a human donor in good health (CMV status not recorded). Some clones in this sample may be carry-over from other donors' samples.

This clonotype was seen ten or more times. The gene calls are TRBV7-3 and TRBJ2-3; TRBD2 is a possible D gene (5 bases). The germline V gene has CDR1 SGHTA and CDR2 FQGTGA. With 4 bases removed from V and 8 bases from J, the gap between germline ends came to 16 bases. The CDR3 is 14 amino acids. The CDR3 DNA reads as TGTGCCAGCAGCTCTGGCCCTATGGGGAGTACGCAGTATTTT. Its translation is CASSSGPMGSTQYF. The full variable domain, its missing parts supplied by reference TRBV7-3 and TRBJ2-3, is GAGVSQTPSNKVTEKGKYVELRCDPISGHTALYWYRQSLGQGPEFLIYFQGTGAADDSGLPNDRFFAVRPEGSVSTLKIQRTERGDSAVYLCASSSGPMGSTQYFGPGTRLTVL.

This clonotype was seen a few times. The chain links TRBV19 to TRBJ1-5; weak D call: TRBD1 (6 bases). This CDR3 spans 13 amino acids. Germline values: CDR1 LNHDA, CDR2 SQIVND (reference sequence). V was pared by 9 bases and J by 7 bases, with 16 bases between. The DNA for the CDR3 is TGTGCCAGCAACAAACAGGGTCGGCAGCCCCAGCATTTT. This encodes CASNKQGRQPQHF.

This clonotype has more than one count but fewer than ten. This rearrangement joins TRBV27 to TRBJ2-1; the D call may be TRBD1 or TRBD2 (5 bases each). The V and J ends lost 3 bases and 3 bases respectively, with 18 bases between them. CDR1 MNHEY and CDR2 SMNVEV come from the germline V gene (reference sequence). CDR3 size: 17 residues. The CDR3 is CASSLEAGSSVYNEQFF. The CDR3 nucleotides read TGTGCCAGCAGTTTGGAGGCAGGGAGTAGCGTCTACAATGAGCAGTTCTTC.

A few counts support this clonotype. V is TRBV3-1 and J is TRBJ2-2; the match to TRBD1 covers 8 bases. CDR3 length: 19 amino acids. Losses at the gene ends were 1 base for V and 0 bases for J; bases not matched to a gene: 10. Germline V gene lookup returns CDR1 LGHDT and CDR2 YNNKEL (reference sequence). The CDR3 DNA follows: TGTGCCAGCAGCCAAGGCTGGACAGGGAATGAACCGAACACCGGGGAGCTGTTTTTT. This gives the protein CASSQGWTGNEPNTGELFF.

V and J are TRBV12-3 or TRBV12-4 and TRBJ2-5; D is possibly TRBD2 (5 bases). The length of the CDR3 is 16 residues. The V and J ends lost 6 bases and 2 bases respectively, with 19 bases between them. The CDR3 bases are TGTGCCAGCAGCCCCCCATGGGGAGAGTCTCAAGAGACCCAGTACTTC. It is translated as CASSPPWGESQETQYF.

This clonotype was counted a few times. This rearrangement joins TRBV6-2 or TRBV6-3 to TRBJ2-2, with D perhaps TRBD1 (5 bases). CDR3 length: 16 amino acids. The V end was cut by 1 base, the J end by 5 bases, with 14 bases between. Germline CDR1 and CDR2: MNHEY and SVGEGT. Written as DNA, the CDR3 is TGTGCCAGCAGTTACTTGACAGTGGCGAGGACCGGGGAGCTGTTTTTT. Protein sequence: CASSYLTVARTGELFF.

This clonotype was detected ten times or more. The chain has TRBV27 and TRBJ2-3; D might be TRBD2 (6 bases). V was clipped by 6 bases and J by 6 bases, with 10 bases between them. Germline values: CDR1 MNHEY, CDR2 SMNVEV (reference sequence). This CDR3 comprises 12 residues. CDR3 bases: TGTGCCAGCAGCTCTGGAGGGGATACGCAGTATTTT. Translated, it gives CASSSGGDTQYF.

Many counts were recorded for this clonotype. The V gene is TRBV7-6, the J gene TRBJ2-3; D might be TRBD2 (5 bases). The V end was cut by 5 bases, the J end by 0 bases, with 18 bases between. The CDR3 runs to 17 residues. Germline V gene lookup returns CDR1 SGHVS and CDR2 FNYEAQ. The CDR3 region is CASSNTDGLRSTDTQYF. The CDR3 region has the DNA TGTGCCAGCAGCAACACCGACGGACTGAGGAGCACAGATACGCAGTATTTT. The whole variable domain, remainder taken from reference TRBV7-6 and TRBJ2-3, is GAGVSQSPRYKVTKRGQDVALRCDPISGHVSLYWYRQALGQGPEFLTYFNYEAQQDKSGLPNDRFSAERPEGSISTLTIQRTEQRDSAMYRCASSNTDGLRSTDTQYFGPGTRLTVL.

This clonotype has just a few counts. This chain joins TRBV24-1 and TRBJ2-3; D gene uncertain. Germline V gene sequence: CDR1 KGHDR, CDR2 SFDVKD. There are 15 residues in the CDR3. Trimming stripped 1 base from V and 4 bases from J, with 11 bases between. The CDR3 is CATSDFWSDPDTQYF. DNA of the CDR3: TGTGCCACCAGTGATTTTTGGTCGGATCCAGATACGCAGTATTTT.

This clonotype was seen a few times. This chain joins TRBV4-1 and TRBJ2-1, with D unresolved. This CDR3 is built from 14 residues. The V gene's germline CDR1 is MGHRA and CDR2 YSYEKL. The V end lost 4 bases, the J end lost 4 bases, and 11 bases lay between the germline ends. CDR3 sequence: CASSLDTLYNEQFF. CDR3 DNA sequence: TGCGCCAGCAGCCTCGACACACTTTACAATGAGCAGTTCTTC.

V usage is TRBV6-6 and J usage is TRBJ1-5; no clear D. The CDR3 sequence is 15 residues long. V was cut by 6 bases and J by 0 bases, with 12 bases left in between. CDR1 is MNHNY and CDR2 is SVGAGI in the germline V gene (reference sequence). The CDR3 DNA follows: TGTGCCAGCAGCCCTGGTATTCATAGCAATCAGCCCCAGCATTTT. Its translation: CASSPGIHSNQPQHF.

This clonotype was recorded at least ten times. V is TRBV20-1 and J is TRBJ1-3, with unresolved D. Trimming shortened V by 6 bases and J by 0 bases, and 27 bases separated the two germline ends. This CDR3 has 19 amino acids. Germline V lookup: CDR1 DFQATT, CDR2 SNEGSKA (reference sequence). The DNA for the CDR3 is TGCAGTGCCGGAGTGGAGGATTGTGGGCCATTTTACTCTGGAAACACCATATATTTT. Protein: CSAGVEDCGPFYSGNTIYF.

This clonotype was seen a few times. The genes are TRBV6-6 and TRBJ1-3; D unclear. The CDR3 totals 14 residues. The V end was cut by 2 bases, the J end by 2 bases, with 7 bases between. The germline gives CDR1 MNHNY, CDR2 SVGAGI (reference sequence). The CDR3 DNA reads as TGTGCCAGCAGTTACAGGCCAGCTGGAAACACCATATATTTT. Translating it yields CASSYRPAGNTIYF.

This clonotype has more than one count but fewer than ten. The rearrangement uses TRBV7-9 and TRBJ2-1; 7 nucleotides match TRBD1. Looked up from germline, CDR1 is SEHNR and CDR2 is FQNEAQ (reference sequence). This CDR3 region has 15 residues. V shed 1 base, J shed 3 bases, and the junction held 3 bases outside the gene matches. CDR3 DNA sequence: TGTGCCAGCAGCTTAGGGGACAGTATCTACAATGAGCAGTTCTTC. It is translated as CASSLGDSIYNEQFF.

This clonotype was counted ten times or more. The V call is TRBV7-2, the J call TRBJ2-3; a possible D gene is TRBD2 (6 bases). Trimming shortened V by 7 bases and J by 9 bases, and 11 bases separated the two germline ends. CDR3 size: 11 residues. Germline V lookup: CDR1 SGHTA, CDR2 FQGNSA. The CDR3 nucleotides read TGTGCCAGCATCCTCCGGGGGACGCAGTATTTT. Its protein is CASILRGTQYF.

Details on this clonotype: At one end the junction does not follow the germline gene, possibly because of a read error. This CDR3 reads CASRQDRLSGNTIYF. DNA of the CDR3: TGTGCCAGCAGACAAGACCGTCTTAGTGGAAACACCATATATTTT. The genes are TRBV14 and TRBJ1-3; D unresolved. Germline lookup yields CDR1 SGHDN and CDR2 FVKESK. This CDR3 comprises 15 residues.

This sequence joins TRBV27 and TRBJ1-2, with 7 bases identical to TRBD1. Germline V gives CDR1 MNHEY, CDR2 SMNVEV (reference sequence). The CDR3 sequence is 15 residues long. V lost 6 bases to trimming and J lost 3 bases; unmatched junction nucleotides: 10. CDR3: CASSLTADRHYGYTF. DNA of the CDR3: TGTGCCAGCAGCCTAACCGCGGACAGGCACTATGGCTACACCTTC.

Of note for this clonotype: This may stem from a read error, because a much larger clone lies one nucleotide away. The gene calls are TRBV7-6 and TRBJ1-1, with unresolved D. The CDR3 consists of 14 residues. Trimming left V 1 base short and J 5 bases short, with 11 bases between. Germline loops: CDR1 SGHVS, CDR2 FNYEAQ. CDR3 nucleotides: TGTGCCAGCAGCTTAGGGGCAGTGAGGACTGAAGCTTTCTTT. Protein product: CASSLGAVRTEAFF.

This rearrangement joins TRBV6-1 to TRBJ2-1, with 9 bases identical to TRBD2. This CDR3 has 15 amino acids. Unmatched junction bases numbered 12, after V lost 6 bases and J lost 9 bases. Germline V lookup: CDR1 MNHNS, CDR2 SASEGT. The CDR3 bases are TGTGCCAGCAGGGGAGCGGCGGGGGGGCTCGGTGAGCAGTTCTTC. Encoded protein: CASRGAAGGLGEQFF.

To note about this clonotype: A much bigger clone sits one base away, suggesting this may be a read error. The chain employs TRBV7-4 and TRBJ2-7, with D perhaps TRBD1 (6 bases). This CDR3 comprises 13 residues. CDR1 and CDR2 (germline): SGHVT, SQSDAQ. The CDR3 DNA follows: TGTGTCAGCAGCTTACGGGACAACTACGAGCAGTACGTC. Translated, it gives CVSSLRDNYEQYV.

The chain uses TRBV6-5 and TRBJ1-6; D gene unclear. CDR1 and CDR2 from the germline V gene are MNHEY and SVGAGI. The CDR3 has 13 residues. V lost 7 bases, J lost 10 bases, and 14 bases lay in between. The CDR3 spells CASKDSERSPLHF. Written as DNA, the CDR3 is TGTGCCAGCAAAGATTCGGAGAGATCACCCCTCCACTTT.